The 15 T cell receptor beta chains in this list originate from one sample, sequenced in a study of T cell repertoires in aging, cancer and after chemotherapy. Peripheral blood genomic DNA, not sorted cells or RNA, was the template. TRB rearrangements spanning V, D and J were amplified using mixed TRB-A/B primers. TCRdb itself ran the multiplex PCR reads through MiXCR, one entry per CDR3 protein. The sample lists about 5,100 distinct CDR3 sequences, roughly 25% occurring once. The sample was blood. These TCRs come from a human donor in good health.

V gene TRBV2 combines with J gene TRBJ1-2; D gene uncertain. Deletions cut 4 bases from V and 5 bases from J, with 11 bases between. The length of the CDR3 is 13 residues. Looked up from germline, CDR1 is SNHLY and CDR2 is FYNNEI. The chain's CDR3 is CASSGYDEYGYTF. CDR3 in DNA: TGTGCCAGCAGTGGGTACGACGAATATGGCTACACCTTC.

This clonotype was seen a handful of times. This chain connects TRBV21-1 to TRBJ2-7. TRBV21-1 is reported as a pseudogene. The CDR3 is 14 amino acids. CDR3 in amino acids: CASSIGQKLREQYF. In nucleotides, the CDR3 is TGTGCCAGCAGCATCGGACAGAAGCTTCGAGAGCAGTACTTC.

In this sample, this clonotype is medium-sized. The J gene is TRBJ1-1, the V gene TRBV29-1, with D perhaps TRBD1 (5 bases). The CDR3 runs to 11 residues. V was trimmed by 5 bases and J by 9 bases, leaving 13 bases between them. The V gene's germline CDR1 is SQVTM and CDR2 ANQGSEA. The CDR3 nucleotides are TGCAGCGTTCGGCAGGGAGTTCAAGCTTTCTTT. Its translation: CSVRQGVQAFF.

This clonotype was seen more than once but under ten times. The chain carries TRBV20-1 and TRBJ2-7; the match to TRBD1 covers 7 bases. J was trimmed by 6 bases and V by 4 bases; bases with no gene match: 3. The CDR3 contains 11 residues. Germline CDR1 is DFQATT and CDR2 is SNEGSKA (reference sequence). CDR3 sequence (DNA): TGCAGTGCTAACAGGGGCGGCGAGCAGTACTTC. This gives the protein CSANRGGEQYF.

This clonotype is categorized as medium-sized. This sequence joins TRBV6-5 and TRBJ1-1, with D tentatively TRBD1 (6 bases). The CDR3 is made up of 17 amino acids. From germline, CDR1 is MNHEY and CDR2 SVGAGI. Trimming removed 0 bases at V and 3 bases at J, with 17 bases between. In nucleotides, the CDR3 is TGTGCCAGCAGTTACTCGAGTCATGGGGGCTCGGACACTGAAGCTTTCTTT. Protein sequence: CASSYSSHGGSDTEAFF.

The CDR3 sequence is CASSSGSGGFYNEQFF. In DNA form, the CDR3 reads TGTGCCAGCAGTTCTGGTAGCGGGGGGTTCTACAATGAGCAGTTCTTC. The chain joins TRBV12-3 or TRBV12-4 to TRBJ2-1; 10 positions match TRBD2. Trimming removed 4 bases from V and 3 bases from J; junction bases left unmatched: 6. The CDR3 spans 16 residues.

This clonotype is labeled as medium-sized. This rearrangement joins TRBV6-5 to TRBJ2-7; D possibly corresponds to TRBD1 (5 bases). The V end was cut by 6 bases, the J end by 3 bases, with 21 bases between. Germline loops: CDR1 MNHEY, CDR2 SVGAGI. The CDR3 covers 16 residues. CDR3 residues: CASSAYPQGNSYEQYF. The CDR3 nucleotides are TGTGCCAGCAGCGCCTACCCGCAGGGAAACAGCTACGAGCAGTACTTC.

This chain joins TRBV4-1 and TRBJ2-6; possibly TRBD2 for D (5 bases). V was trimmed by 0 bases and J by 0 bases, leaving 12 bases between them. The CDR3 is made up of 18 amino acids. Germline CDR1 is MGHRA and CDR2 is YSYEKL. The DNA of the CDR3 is TGCGCCAGCAGCCAAGAAGCGGCGGCCCACTCTGGGGCCAACGTCCTGACTTTC. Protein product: CASSQEAAAHSGANVLTF.

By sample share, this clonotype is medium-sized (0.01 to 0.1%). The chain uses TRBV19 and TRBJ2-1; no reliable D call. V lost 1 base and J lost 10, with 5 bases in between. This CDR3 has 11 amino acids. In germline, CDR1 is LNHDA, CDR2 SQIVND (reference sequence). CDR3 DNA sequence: TGTGCCAGTAGTATAGGTACGGAGCAGTTCTTC. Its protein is CASSIGTEQFF.

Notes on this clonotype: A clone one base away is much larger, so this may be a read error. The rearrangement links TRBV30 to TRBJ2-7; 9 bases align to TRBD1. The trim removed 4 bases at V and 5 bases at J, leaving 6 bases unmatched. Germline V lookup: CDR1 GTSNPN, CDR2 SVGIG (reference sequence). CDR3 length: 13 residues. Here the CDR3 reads CAWTDRGDDEQYF. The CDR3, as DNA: TGTGCCTGGACGGACAGGGGAGACGACGAGCAGTACTTC.

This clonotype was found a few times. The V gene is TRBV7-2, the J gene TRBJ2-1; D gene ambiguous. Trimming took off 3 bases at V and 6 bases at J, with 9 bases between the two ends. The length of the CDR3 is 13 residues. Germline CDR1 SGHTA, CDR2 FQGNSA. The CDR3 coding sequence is TGTGCCAGCAGCTTGGGAAGGGTCAATGAGCAGTTCTTC. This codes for CASSLGRVNEQFF.

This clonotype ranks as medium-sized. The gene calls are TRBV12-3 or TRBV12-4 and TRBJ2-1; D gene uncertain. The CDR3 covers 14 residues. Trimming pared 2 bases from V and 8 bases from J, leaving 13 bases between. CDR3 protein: CASSLMGYSDEQFF. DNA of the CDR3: TGTGCCAGCAGTTTAATGGGTTATTCGGATGAGCAGTTCTTC.

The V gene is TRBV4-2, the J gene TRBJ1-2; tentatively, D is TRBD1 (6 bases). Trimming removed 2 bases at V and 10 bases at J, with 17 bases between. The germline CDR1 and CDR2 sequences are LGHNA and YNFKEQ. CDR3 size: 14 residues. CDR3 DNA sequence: TGTGCCAGCAGCCAACGGACAGCAAACTCCGACTACACCTTC. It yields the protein CASSQRTANSDYTF.

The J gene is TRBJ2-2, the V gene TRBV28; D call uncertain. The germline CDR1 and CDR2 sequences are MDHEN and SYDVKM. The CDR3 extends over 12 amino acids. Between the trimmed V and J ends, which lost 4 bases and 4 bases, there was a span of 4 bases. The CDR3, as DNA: TGTGCCAGCAGTTCATTCACCGGGGAGCTGTTTTTT. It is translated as CASSSFTGELFF.

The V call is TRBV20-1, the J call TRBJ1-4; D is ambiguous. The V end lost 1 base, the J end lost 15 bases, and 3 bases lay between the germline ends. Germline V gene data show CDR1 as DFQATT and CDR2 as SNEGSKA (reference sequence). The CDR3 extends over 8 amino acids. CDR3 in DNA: TGCAGTGCTAGAGGGGTGTTTTTT. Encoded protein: CSARGVFF.